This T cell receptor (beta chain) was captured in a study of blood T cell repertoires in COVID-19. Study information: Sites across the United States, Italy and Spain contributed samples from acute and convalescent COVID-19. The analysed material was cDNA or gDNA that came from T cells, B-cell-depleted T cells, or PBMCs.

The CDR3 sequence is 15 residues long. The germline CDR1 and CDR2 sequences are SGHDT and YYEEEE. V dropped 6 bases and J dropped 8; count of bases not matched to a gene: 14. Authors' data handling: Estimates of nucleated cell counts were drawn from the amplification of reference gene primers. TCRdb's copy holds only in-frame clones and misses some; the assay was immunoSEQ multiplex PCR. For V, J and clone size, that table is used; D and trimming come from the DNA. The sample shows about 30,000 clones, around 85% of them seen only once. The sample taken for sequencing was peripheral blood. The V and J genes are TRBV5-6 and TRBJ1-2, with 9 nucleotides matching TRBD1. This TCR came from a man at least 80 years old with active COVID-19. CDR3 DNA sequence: TGTGCCAGCAACCTGGGACAGGGAAAGAATGGAGGCTACACCTTC. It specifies CASNLGQGKNGGYTF.